These 26 T cell receptor beta chains originate from one sample sequenced in a study of a mutant IDH1 vaccine in newly diagnosed glioma. Profiled with immunoSEQ multiplex PCR; TCRdb holds only in-frame clones, not every one. In the table there are about 32,000 clones, around four fifths of which are singletons. Specified time point: week 11, during vaccination. Vaccinated patients received 300 ug of mutant IDH1 20-mer peptide per dose, with topical imiquimod. No antigen has been identified for these receptors. The sample here was PBMCs, taken from a glioma patient whose treatment included an IDH1 peptide vaccine. These receptors all come from a man younger than 40 with glioma.

The rearrangement joins TRBV7-2 to TRBJ1-1; TRBD1 might be the D (5 bases). The CDR3 sequence is 15 residues long. Germline assignment: CDR1 SGHTA and CDR2 FQGNSA. V was shortened by 0 bases and J by 8 bases, with 16 bases between the two germline ends. CDR3 residues: CASSLALGADREAFF. The CDR3 DNA reads as TGTGCCAGCAGCTTAGCGCTAGGGGCAGATCGGGAAGCTTTCTTT.

V is TRBV15 and J is TRBJ1-4; 10 bases match TRBD1. The CDR3 is 18 residues long. V lost 0 bases to trimming and J lost 7 bases; unmatched junction nucleotides: 11. Germline V gives CDR1 LNHNV, CDR2 YYDKDF (reference sequence). The CDR3 reads CATSREHGTGDATEKLFF. CDR3 nucleotides: TGTGCCACCAGCAGAGAACACGGGACAGGGGACGCAACTGAAAAACTGTTTTTT.

Only one count was recorded for this clone. The genes are TRBV5-1 and TRBJ2-1; TRBD1 is a possible D gene (6 bases). Germline V gives CDR1 SGHRS, CDR2 YFSETQ. The CDR3 is 16 residues long. V lost 0 bases and J lost 6, with 16 bases in between. The CDR3 nucleotides read TGCGCCAGCAGCTTGGCCATTGCAGGGGCCGCCAATGAGCAGTTCTTC. It encodes CASSLAIAGAANEQFF.

The chain employs TRBV27 and TRBJ2-3, with 10 positions matching TRBD2. The germline gives CDR1 MNHEY, CDR2 SMNVEV (reference sequence). This CDR3 region has 16 residues. V shed 4 bases, J shed 1 base, and the junction held 5 bases outside the gene matches. In DNA, the CDR3 is TGTGCCAGCAGTTCAACCGGGACTAGCGGCACAGATACGCAGTATTTT. This translates into CASSSTGTSGTDTQYF.

The gene calls are TRBV27 and TRBJ2-7; D is uncertain. The CDR3 is 13 residues long. Per the germline V gene, CDR1 is MNHEY and CDR2 is SMNVEV (reference sequence). Trimming stripped 6 bases from V and 0 bases from J, with 9 bases between. The CDR3 region is CASRLGSSYEQYF. DNA for the CDR3: TGTGCCAGCAGGTTGGGCAGCTCCTACGAGCAGTACTTC.

The chain carries TRBV9 and TRBJ2-5, with D uncertain. V shed 3 bases and J shed 0 bases, with 3 bases lying between them. Per germline, CDR1 SGDLS and CDR2 YYNGEE. The CDR3 loop spans 12 amino acids. The CDR3 sequence: CASSANQETQYF. The CDR3 nucleotides are TGTGCCAGCAGCGCAAACCAAGAGACCCAGTACTTC.

J is TRBJ1-4 and V is TRBV5-4, with D possibly matching TRBD1 (5 bases). CDR3 length: 16 amino acids. The germline V and J ends were trimmed by 1 base and 3 bases, with 13 bases remaining between them. Germline V gene sequence: CDR1 SGHNT, CDR2 YYREEE (reference sequence). The CDR3 sequence: CASSLYRGRANEKLFF. DNA of the CDR3: TGTGCCAGCAGCTTGTACCGGGGCAGGGCTAATGAAAAACTGTTTTTT.

This sequence joins TRBV30 and TRBJ2-3; no firm D call. CDR1 GTSNPN and CDR2 SVGIG come from the germline V gene (reference sequence). This CDR3 has 13 residues. The V gene lost 5 bases and the J gene lost 0 bases, with 9 bases spanning the gap. CDR3 loop: CAWDPSSTDTQYF. The CDR3 nucleotides are TGTGCCTGGGACCCGTCCAGCACAGATACGCAGTATTTT.

In DNA, the CDR3 is TGTGCCAGCAGTGACGGTGCGGGAGAGGCCGGGGAGCTGTTTTTT. Translation gives CASSDGAGEAGELFF. V gene TRBV6-1 combines with J gene TRBJ2-2, with 7 bases lining up with TRBD2. The germline V gene has CDR1 MNHNS and CDR2 SASEGT. The CDR3 sequence is 15 residues long. Germline trimming cut 3 bases from V and 6 bases from J; bases unmatched to any gene: 7.

This clone was seen more than once but under ten times. This rearrangement joins TRBV5-1 to TRBJ2-7; D not certain. The germline CDR1 and CDR2 sequences are SGHRS and YFSETQ. Deletions cut 0 bases from V and 6 bases from J, with 7 bases between. The CDR3 sequence is 12 residues long. The CDR3 sequence is CASSLDVGEQYF. The CDR3 region has the DNA TGCGCCAGCAGCTTGGACGTGGGCGAGCAGTACTTC.

The chain is built from TRBV19 and TRBJ1-5; D is possibly TRBD1 (5 bases). Trimming took off 6 bases at V and 0 bases at J, with 12 bases between the two ends. Germline V gene sequence: CDR1 LNHDA, CDR2 SQIVND (reference sequence). This CDR3 spans 15 amino acids. CDR3 bases: TGTGCCAGTAGCCAAGGACATTTTAGCAATCAGCCCCAGCATTTT. Translating gives CASSQGHFSNQPQHF.

The table lists this clone with a count of one. The V and J genes are TRBV13 and TRBJ1-1; 11 bases are shared with TRBD1. Germline values: CDR1 PRHDT, CDR2 FYEKMQ (reference sequence). J was trimmed by 3 bases and V by 3 bases; bases with no gene match: 3. The CDR3 covers 15 residues. The CDR3 loop reads CASSFRTGGHTEAFF. The CDR3 nucleotides read TGTGCCAGCAGCTTTCGGACAGGGGGCCACACTGAAGCTTTCTTT.

J is TRBJ1-2 and V is TRBV30; no reliable D call. Trimming removed 1 base from V and 0 bases from J, with 9 bases in between. Looked up from germline, CDR1 is GTSNPN and CDR2 is SVGIG (reference sequence). There are 14 residues in the CDR3. The CDR3 here is CAWSAVGTNYGYTF. The CDR3, as DNA: TGTGCCTGGAGTGCCGTCGGGACTAACTATGGCTACACCTTC. Full variable domain (remainder filled in from reference TRBV30 and TRBJ1-2): SQTIHQWPATLVQPVGSPLSLECTVEGTSNPNLYWYRQAAGRGLQLLFYSVGIGQISSEVPQNLSASRPQDRQFILSSKKLLLSDSGFYLCAWSAVGTNYGYTFGSGTRLTVV.

The V and J genes are TRBV29-1 and TRBJ1-2; D is uncertain. Trimming removed 3 bases from V and 4 bases from J, with 12 bases in between. The germline V gene encodes CDR1 SQVTM and CDR2 ANQGSEA. The CDR3 has 13 amino acids. CDR3 DNA: TGCAGCGTTGATCGGGCCGAAGGCTATGGCTACACCTTC. It is translated as CSVDRAEGYGYTF. Complete variable domain (other parts from reference TRBV29-1 and TRBJ1-2): SAVISQKPSRDICQRGTSLTIQCQVDSQVTMMFWYRQQPGQSLTLIATANQGSEATYESGFVIDKFPISRPNLTFSTLTVSNMSPEDSSIYLCSVDRAEGYGYTFGSGTRLTVV.

This chain uses TRBV6-5 with TRBJ1-6; 9 bases are a match to TRBD1. There are 14 residues in the CDR3. Germline CDR1 MNHEY, CDR2 SVGAGI. The V and J ends lost 7 bases and 7 bases, in that order; junction bases with no gene match: 5. The CDR3 DNA sequence: TGTGCCAGCAAACAGGGGGCTTCAAATTCACCCCTCCACTTT. Amino acids: CASKQGASNSPLHF.

For the CDR3, the DNA is TGCGCCAGCAGCCAAGTTAGCGGGGGGCGGAGGGAGCAGTACTTC. Amino acids: CASSQVSGGRREQYF. The rearrangement joins TRBV4-1 to TRBJ2-7, with 10 bases lining up with TRBD2. The junction had 7 bases not matched to a gene; V was cut back by 1 base and J by 7 bases. Germline loops: CDR1 MGHRA, CDR2 YSYEKL. This CDR3 comprises 15 residues.

There are a few counts of this clone. The chain is built from TRBV29-1 and TRBJ1-1; perhaps TRBD1 as D (6 bases). Germline V gene lookup returns CDR1 SQVTM and CDR2 ANQGSEA. This CDR3 has 12 residues. Trimming shortened V by 5 bases and J by 1 base, and 8 bases separated the two germline ends. The CDR3 DNA is TGCAGCGTTCAGGGACAGAACACTGAAGCTTTCTTT. Its translation is CSVQGQNTEAFF.

The V gene is TRBV7-2, the J gene TRBJ1-1; TRBD1 is a possible D gene (5 bases). CDR1 SGHTA and CDR2 FQGNSA come from the germline V gene. Trimming removed 0 bases from V and 5 bases from J, with 13 bases in between. The CDR3 is made up of 15 amino acids. Here the CDR3 DNA reads TGTGCCAGCAGCTTAGCCTTGTCCCGGGGGACTGAAGCTTTCTTT. This sequence encodes CASSLALSRGTEAFF.

The rearrangement uses TRBV25-1 and TRBJ1-1; maybe TRBD1 (5 bases). The V and J ends lost 2 bases and 10 bases respectively, with 11 bases between them. CDR3 length equals 12 residues. Per germline, CDR1 MGHDK and CDR2 SYGVNS. In DNA, the CDR3 is TGTGCCAGCAGTGAAGGGGGAGGATCAGCTTTCTTT. This translates into CASSEGGGSAFF.

The chain carries TRBV5-1 and TRBJ2-7; a weak D match, TRBD2 (6 bases). V lost 2 bases to trimming and J lost 7 bases, with 16 bases between them. CDR1 SGHRS and CDR2 YFSETQ come from the germline V gene. CDR3 length: 14 residues. The CDR3 region has the DNA TGCGCCAGCAGCTTCGCGGGGCCGCCGGGGGAGCAGTACTTC. Translation gives CASSFAGPPGEQYF.

The CDR3 bases are TGTGCCAGCAGCTTCTTCCAAGAGACCCAGTACTTC. This translates into CASSFFQETQYF. This chain uses TRBV7-2 with TRBJ2-5, with D unclear. Germline CDR1 reads SGHTA; CDR2 reads FQGNSA. The V gene lost 3 bases and the J gene lost 1 base, with 3 bases spanning the gap. CDR3 length: 12 amino acids.

The rearrangement links TRBV7-9 to TRBJ1-1; 8 bases fit TRBD1. V lost 3 bases, J lost 0 bases, and 6 bases stayed unmatched. CDR3 length equals 16 residues. The germline V gene has CDR1 SEHNR and CDR2 FQNEAQ (reference sequence). The CDR3: CASSFGQGALNTEAFF. The DNA of the CDR3 is TGTGCCAGCAGCTTTGGTCAGGGGGCTTTGAACACTGAAGCTTTCTTT.

The V call is TRBV4-1, the J call TRBJ1-1, with D unclear. The CDR3 sequence is 14 residues long. Germline CDR1 MGHRA, CDR2 YSYEKL. Trimming pared 2 bases from V and 5 bases from J, leaving 12 bases between. CDR3 DNA sequence: TGCGCCAGCAGCCAACACCGAAGTGGGACTGAAGCTTTCTTT. It is translated as CASSQHRSGTEAFF.

V is TRBV7-9 and J is TRBJ2-6, with D tentatively TRBD1 (6 bases). From germline, CDR1 is SEHNR and CDR2 FQNEAQ (reference sequence). CDR3 length: 19 residues. V was clipped by 2 bases and J by 0 bases, with 17 bases between them. The CDR3 region is CASSLIARGTSSGANVLTF. Here the CDR3 DNA reads TGTGCCAGCAGCTTAATCGCTAGGGGGACCTCCTCTGGGGCCAACGTCCTGACTTTC.

J is TRBJ1-5 and V is TRBV5-4, with D unresolved. The V end was cut by 4 bases, the J end by 7 bases, with 12 bases between. This CDR3 has 13 residues. Germline V gene sequence: CDR1 SGHNT, CDR2 YYREEE (reference sequence). CDR3 in DNA: TGTGCCAGCAGCGAGAACCCCCAACAGCCCCAGCATTTT. It yields the protein CASSENPQQPQHF.

This clone was seen just once. This chain links TRBV6-1 with TRBJ1-4; D ambiguous. Germline values: CDR1 MNHNS, CDR2 SASEGT. V was clipped by 1 base and J by 7 bases, with 10 bases between them. CDR3 size: 14 residues. The chain's CDR3 is CASSEGGLVEKLFF. The DNA for the CDR3 is TGTGCCAGCAGTGAAGGCGGGTTAGTTGAAAAACTGTTTTTT.